The 29 T cell receptor beta chains in this list originate from one sample, sequenced in a study of T cells in Graves' hyperthyroidism and ophthalmopathy. RNA transcripts served as the template for amplifying TCR beta CDR3 regions. The HTBI primer set drove a first-round RT-PCR of the TCR CDR3. One entry per CDR3 protein, called by TCRdb with MiXCR from the multiplex PCR reads. Among some 490,000 distinct CDR3 sequences listed, less than 25% were seen once. Sequences were obtained from blood. The receptor source for this set is a woman in her 70s with Graves' ophthalmopathy.

The chain employs TRBV11-2 and TRBJ1-5; a weak D match, TRBD1 (5 bases). Looked up from germline, CDR1 is SGHAT and CDR2 is FQNNGV. Trimming took 4 bases from V and 4 from J, leaving 14 bases between them. CDR3 length: 15 residues. The CDR3: CASSSLGEGNQPQHF. In DNA, the CDR3 is TGTGCCAGCAGCTCCCTCGGGGAGGGGAATCAGCCCCAGCATTTT.

The chain couples TRBV20-1 to TRBJ2-3; TRBD2 might be the D (6 bases). Germline CDR1 DFQATT, CDR2 SNEGSKA (reference sequence). The CDR3 consists of 14 residues. The V gene lost 1 base and the J gene lost 6 bases, with 14 bases spanning the gap. The CDR3 loop reads CSARALVGRDTQYF. CDR3 DNA sequence: TGCAGTGCTAGAGCTCTCGTGGGGAGGGATACGCAGTATTTT.

The chain recombines TRBV19 with TRBJ1-2, with D possibly being TRBD1 (5 bases). CDR3 length: 11 amino acids. Germline values: CDR1 LNHDA, CDR2 SQIVND (reference sequence). The V end was cut by 8 bases, the J end by 6 bases, with 10 bases between. The CDR3 loop reads CASLTGDGYTF. As DNA, the CDR3 is TGTGCCAGTCTCACAGGAGATGGCTACACCTTC.

In its sample, this clonotype was seen a few times. J is TRBJ1-1 and V is TRBV20-1; D might be TRBD1 (6 bases). This CDR3 has 15 residues. The V gene lost 6 bases and the J gene lost 0 bases, with 17 bases spanning the gap. In germline, CDR1 is DFQATT, CDR2 SNEGSKA (reference sequence). This CDR3 reads CSAYKPGHMNTEAFF. The CDR3 DNA reads as TGCAGTGCCTATAAACCGGGACACATGAACACTGAAGCTTTCTTT.

This clonotype was detected only a few times. The rearrangement uses TRBV7-9 and TRBJ1-1, with D possibly matching TRBD1 (5 bases). Trimming took 0 bases from V and 1 from J, leaving 6 bases between them. Germline CDR1 SEHNR, CDR2 FQNEAQ (reference sequence). This CDR3 comprises 14 residues. CDR3 bases: TGTGCCAGCAGCTTAGCACAGGAGAACACTGAAGCTTTCTTT. This translates into CASSLAQENTEAFF.

The chain recombines TRBV28 with TRBJ2-7; D ambiguous. Germline CDR1 is MDHEN and CDR2 is SYDVKM. Trimming took 2 bases from V and 0 from J, leaving 11 bases between them. CDR3 length: 15 residues. The CDR3 region is CASSLLVLSSYEQYF. In nucleotides, the CDR3 is TGTGCCAGCAGTTTACTCGTACTAAGCTCCTACGAGCAGTACTTC.

This sequence joins TRBV20-1 and TRBJ2-5, with D hard to call. The germline V and J ends were trimmed by 5 bases and 7 bases, with 14 bases remaining between them. The germline V gene encodes CDR1 DFQATT and CDR2 SNEGSKA (reference sequence). This CDR3 contains 12 residues. The CDR3 spells CSALGPSGTQYF. The DNA for the CDR3 is TGCAGTGCTTTGGGCCCTTCGGGGACCCAGTACTTC.

This sequence joins TRBV5-1 and TRBJ2-2; unclear D gene. The CDR3 sequence is 11 residues long. CDR1 SGHRS and CDR2 YFSETQ come from the germline V gene. The V end lost 0 bases, the J end lost 9 bases, and 3 bases lay between the germline ends. CDR3 in amino acids: CASSLGRELFF. The CDR3 DNA is TGCGCCAGCAGCTTGGGGCGGGAGCTGTTTTTT.

This chain connects TRBV6-1 to TRBJ2-5; D possibly corresponds to TRBD1 (6 bases). Trimming took 6 bases from V and 0 from J, leaving 11 bases between them. The CDR3 length is 14 residues. Germline CDR1 reads MNHNS; CDR2 reads SASEGT. The CDR3 bases are TGTGCCAGCAGACGGGACACCAACCAAGAGACCCAGTACTTC. It yields the protein CASRRDTNQETQYF.

This clonotype has a count of ten or more. The chain is built from TRBV3-1 and TRBJ2-1; 10 bases match TRBD2. The germline gives CDR1 LGHDT, CDR2 YNNKEL (reference sequence). J gave up 0 bases and V 3 bases, and 5 bases lay outside the gene matches. CDR3 length: 17 residues. CDR3 nucleotide sequence: TGTGCCAGCAGCCATGAACTAGCGGGATCCTCCTACAATGAGCAGTTCTTC. Translating gives CASSHELAGSSYNEQFF.

V and J are TRBV15 and TRBJ2-4; D remains unclear. Germline CDR1 is LNHNV and CDR2 is YYDKDF (reference sequence). CDR3 length: 17 amino acids. V shed 2 bases and J shed 0 bases, with 14 bases lying between them. CDR3 nucleotide sequence: TGTGCCACCAGCAGAATTCTAGTAGGCATAGCCAAAAACATTCAGTACTTC. Residues: CATSRILVGIAKNIQYF. The full variable domain, in which reference TRBV15 and TRBJ2-4 provide the parts outside the CDR3, is DAMVIQNPRYQVTQFGKPVTLSCSQTLNHNVMYWYQQKSSQAPKLLFHYYDKDFNNEADTPDNFQSRRPNTSFCFLDIRSPGLGDTAMYLCATSRILVGIAKNIQYFGAGTRLSVL.

The CDR3 reads CASSSLTGRITDTQYF. CDR3 DNA sequence: TGTGCCAGCAGCTCCCTAACGGGAAGGATTACAGATACGCAGTATTTT. The chain joins TRBV5-6 to TRBJ2-3; TRBD2 might be the D (5 bases). The CDR3 is made up of 16 amino acids. Looked up from germline, CDR1 is SGHDT and CDR2 is YYEEEE. The V and J ends lost 3 bases and 3 bases respectively, with 17 bases between them.

The rearrangement joins TRBV20-1 to TRBJ1-5; D unresolved. The CDR3 covers 15 residues. The ends were cut back, 3 bases at V and 2 bases at J, with 14 bases in the middle. Looked up from germline, CDR1 is DFQATT and CDR2 is SNEGSKA (reference sequence). This CDR3 is CSARYRQGGNQPQHF. CDR3 nucleotide sequence: TGCAGTGCTAGGTACCGCCAAGGAGGCAATCAGCCCCAGCATTTT.

The chain links TRBV27 to TRBJ2-7; 9 nucleotides match TRBD1. The CDR3 has 12 amino acids. Germline values: CDR1 MNHEY, CDR2 SMNVEV (reference sequence). With V trimmed by 10 bases and J by 6 bases, 7 bases remained unmatched. CDR3: CANPGTGCEQYF. The CDR3 DNA reads as TGTGCCAACCCCGGGACAGGGTGCGAGCAGTACTTC.

The chain links TRBV5-1 to TRBJ2-3; the D gene could be TRBD1 or TRBD2 (5 bases each). There are 15 residues in the CDR3. Germline CDR1 is SGHRS and CDR2 is YFSETQ. V dropped 4 bases and J dropped 0 bases, with 12 bases sitting between them. The CDR3 loop reads CASSRGDPSTDTQYF. The DNA for the CDR3 is TGCGCCAGCAGCAGGGGAGACCCTAGCACAGATACGCAGTATTTT.

In this sample, this clonotype turned up many times. This chain uses TRBV11-1 with TRBJ1-1; 7 bases agree with TRBD1. Germline CDR1 and CDR2: SGHAT and FQDESV (reference sequence). The CDR3 extends over 12 amino acids. After removal of 8 bases from V and 1 base from J, the junction contained 1 base not matched to a gene. The DNA for the CDR3 is TGTGCCAGCCAGGGGGGGAACACTGAAGCTTTCTTT. Amino acids: CASQGGNTEAFF.

The DNA of the CDR3 is TGTGCCAGCAGCGTAGCTGGCAGCGGGAGGGCCGCAGATACGCAGTATTTT. It translates to CASSVAGSGRAADTQYF. This sequence joins TRBV9 and TRBJ2-3; the match to TRBD2 covers 10 bases. The germline V gene encodes CDR1 SGDLS and CDR2 YYNGEE. Unmatched junction bases numbered 8, after V lost 0 bases and J lost 4 bases. CDR3 length equals 17 residues.

This clonotype was counted many times. V gene TRBV28 combines with J gene TRBJ2-7; D uncertain. The germline V gene encodes CDR1 MDHEN and CDR2 SYDVKM. Trimming stripped 5 bases from V and 6 bases from J, with 20 bases between. This CDR3 has 15 amino acids. Here the CDR3 reads CASSAPRAAATEQYF. The DNA of the CDR3 is TGTGCCAGCAGTGCCCCCCGAGCCGCTGCGACCGAGCAGTACTTC.

This clonotype turned up a few times. The rearrangement uses TRBV30 and TRBJ1-4, with D perhaps matching TRBD1 (5 bases). CDR3 length equals 12 residues. V was clipped by 0 bases and J by 7 bases, with 6 bases between them. Germline CDR1 GTSNPN, CDR2 SVGIG (reference sequence). The CDR3: CAWSVQGEKLFF. DNA for the CDR3: TGTGCCTGGAGTGTCCAGGGTGAAAAACTGTTTTTT.

This clonotype has ten or more counts. This chain connects TRBV2 to TRBJ2-5, with 13 bases that match TRBD2. Germline V gene lookup returns CDR1 SNHLY and CDR2 FYNNEI. The V and J ends lost 4 bases and 1 base, in that order; junction bases with no gene match: 9. The CDR3 covers 18 residues. CDR3: CASSGGTSGTEVQETQYF. In nucleotides, the CDR3 is TGTGCCAGCAGTGGCGGGACTAGCGGGACAGAAGTCCAAGAGACCCAGTACTTC. The whole variable domain, filled in from reference TRBV2 and TRBJ2-5, reads EPEVTQTPSHQVTQMGQEVILRCVPISNHLYFYWYRQILGQKVEFLVSFYNNEISEKSEIFDDQFSVERPDGSNFTLKIRSTKLEDSAMYFCASSGGTSGTEVQETQYFGPGTRLLVL.

This clonotype came up a few times. The chain joins TRBV9 to TRBJ1-6, with 7 bases that match TRBD1. CDR1 is SGDLS, CDR2 YYNGEE, per germline. The CDR3 sequence is 14 residues long. Unmatched junction bases numbered 5, after V lost 5 bases and J lost 6 bases. Here the CDR3 reads CASRGTAVNSPLHF. The CDR3 nucleotides are TGTGCCAGCAGAGGGACAGCGGTTAATTCACCCCTCCACTTT. The full variable domain, in which reference TRBV9 and TRBJ1-6 provide the parts outside the CDR3, is DSGVTQTPKHLITATGQRVTLRCSPRSGDLSVYWYQQSLDQGLQFLIQYYNGEERAKGNILERFSAQQFPDLHSELNLSSLELGDSALYFCASRGTAVNSPLHFGNGTRLTVT.

This clonotype occurred many times. V is TRBV7-3 and J is TRBJ2-5; 8 bases match TRBD1. The CDR3 is 15 residues long. After removal of 5 bases from V and 4 bases from J, the junction contained 9 bases not matched to a gene. Germline loops: CDR1 SGHTA, CDR2 FQGTGA. This chain's CDR3 is CASSLTGVLGETQYF. The CDR3 DNA is TGTGCCAGCAGCCTGACAGGGGTTCTTGGAGAGACCCAGTACTTC.

The V and J genes are TRBV19 and TRBJ2-3; 8 bases align to TRBD2. Germline CDR1 reads LNHDA; CDR2 reads SQIVND (reference sequence). The CDR3 runs 16 residues. Trimming cost V 5 bases and J 0 bases; bases outside gene matches: 7. Here the CDR3 DNA reads TGTGCCAGTAGTCCGATAGCGGGGATAAGCACAGATACGCAGTATTTT. It yields the protein CASSPIAGISTDTQYF.

The J gene is TRBJ1-4, the V gene TRBV28; unclear D gene. Germline loops: CDR1 MDHEN, CDR2 SYDVKM. Between the trimmed V and J ends, which lost 6 bases and 7 bases, there was a span of 18 bases. CDR3 length: 15 residues. The DNA for the CDR3 is TGTGCCAGCAGGGGAGGTGGTCTCGGGTCTGAAAAACTGTTTTTT. Translation: CASRGGGLGSEKLFF.

The sample holds many counts of this clonotype. The chain couples TRBV11-2 to TRBJ2-3; 9 bases fit TRBD1. Germline CDR1 and CDR2: SGHAT and FQNNGV. With 4 bases clipped from V and 5 bases from J, the junction kept 4 bases outside the gene matches. The length of the CDR3 is 14 residues. CDR3 nucleotides: TGTGCCAGCAGCTCGACAGGGGGTGGAGATACGCAGTATTTT. Translated: CASSSTGGGDTQYF.

In this sample, this clonotype turned up a few times. This chain links TRBV28 with TRBJ2-5; D remains unclear. Trimming took 4 bases from V and 2 from J, leaving 14 bases between them. Germline V gene data show CDR1 as MDHEN and CDR2 as SYDVKM. The CDR3 contains 15 residues. The CDR3 nucleotides are TGTGCCAGCAGTTCGGGTGGAGTGGGTCAAGAGACCCAGTACTTC. This gives the protein CASSSGGVGQETQYF. Drawing the rest from reference TRBV28 and TRBJ2-5, the complete variable domain is DVKVTQSSRYLVKRTGEKVFLECVQDMDHENMFWYRQDPGLGLRLIYFSYDVKMKEKGDIPEGYSVSREKKERFSLILESASTNQTSMYLCASSSGGVGQETQYFGPGTRLLVL.

This clonotype was found a few times. This rearrangement joins TRBV7-8 to TRBJ2-7; TRBD2 is a possible D gene (5 bases). V shed 2 bases and J shed 3 bases, with 17 bases lying between them. There are 16 residues in the CDR3. In germline, CDR1 is SGHVS, CDR2 FQNEAQ. The DNA of the CDR3 is TGTGCCAGCAGCTTATCGCTAGGGAGACGGAGCTACGAGCAGTACTTC. Encoded protein: CASSLSLGRRSYEQYF.

This clonotype was detected only a few times. The chain uses TRBV3-1 and TRBJ2-3; no definite D call. There are 15 residues in the CDR3. Germline assignment: CDR1 LGHDT and CDR2 YNNKEL (reference sequence). Trimming left V 1 base short and J 0 bases short, with 8 bases between. The CDR3 region has the DNA TGTGCCAGCAGCCAAGTGGCAGTAAGCACAGATACGCAGTATTTT. Translated: CASSQVAVSTDTQYF.

This clonotype was seen a few times. The genes are TRBV7-2 and TRBJ2-2; 9 bases match TRBD2. This CDR3 is built from 16 residues. V shed 4 bases and J 7 bases; nucleotides not matched to a gene: 10. Germline V gives CDR1 SGHTA, CDR2 FQGNSA. Here the CDR3 reads CASSSQVAGVSGELFF. CDR3 DNA sequence: TGTGCCAGCAGCTCCCAGGTAGCGGGAGTTAGCGGGGAGCTGTTTTTT.